This record concerns one T cell receptor (beta chain) sequence. Antigen: not known. The data belong to a study of CD8+ T cells in alopecia areata. The wider study: The study gave tofacitinib for 6 to 18 months, then 6 months off drug.

This CDR3 is built from 17 residues. The V gene's germline CDR1 is KGHSH and CDR2 LQKENI. The V gene end was trimmed by 3 bases and the J gene end by 2 bases; junction bases not matched to a gene: 5. The treatment is: oral pan-JAK inhibitor, 5-10 mg twice daily. General study findings and limits: TCRs were shared less clearly across patients than in mice, possibly for HLA-related reasons.

Following extraction, RNA underwent reverse transcription to cDNA, which served as the sequencing template. The assay was immunoSEQ multiplex PCR, and TCRdb's table has in-frame clones only and misses some. The data show about 190,000 clones, 50% to 70% seen once. The chain couples TRBV18 to TRBJ2-3; 13 positions agree with TRBD2. This receptor was obtained from a human donor with alopecia areata. The sample consisted of CD4+ T cells sorted from blood, taken between weeks 47 and 50, from a patient treated with tofacitinib. In DNA form, the CDR3 reads TGTGCCAGCTCACCTCCGACTAGCGGGGGGCACACAGATACGCAGTATTTT. Translation gives CASSPPTSGGHTDTQYF.